This T cell receptor (beta chain) was recovered during a study of blood T cell repertoires in COVID-19. Clones were sequenced by immunoSEQ multiplex PCR, and TCRdb holds only the in-frame ones, with some missing. The data contain roughly 290,000 clones, around 85% of them singletons. V was cut by 0 bases and J by 1 base, with 10 bases left in between. Looked up from germline, CDR1 is SGHRS and CDR2 is YFSETQ. The CDR3 spans 15 residues. This receptor was identified in a man between 25 and 39 years old who had recovered from COVID-19. Source material: PBMCs or T cells enriched from blood (not recorded which). The genes are TRBV5-1 and TRBJ1-1, with D tentatively TRBD1 (6 bases). The CDR3 sequence: CASSLALQGNTEAFF. CDR3 DNA: TGCGCCAGCAGCTTGGCCTTACAGGGGAACACTGAAGCTTTCTTT.